The 16 T cell receptor beta chains below all came from one sample that was sequenced in a study of OX40 agonist ivuxolimab in advanced cancers. TCRdb's copy holds only in-frame clones and misses some; the assay was immunoSEQ multiplex PCR. The sample holds approximately 30,000 clones, 90% seen once. Sequenced here: CD4+ or CD8+ T cells sorted from blood, sampled in a trial of the OX40 agonist ivuxolimab. These receptors were taken from an adult with an advanced solid tumor such as melanoma, head and neck, liver or kidney cancer.

This clone was seen just once. The rearrangement links TRBV7-6 to TRBJ1-2; the D gene is possibly TRBD1 (6 bases). CDR3 size: 15 residues. Germline CDR1 reads SGHVS; CDR2 reads FNYEAQ. V lost 1 base to trimming and J lost 7 bases, with 16 bases between them. CDR3 sequence reads: CASSLDTGSRSGYTF. Here the CDR3 DNA reads TGTGCCAGCAGCTTAGATACAGGGTCGCGCTCTGGCTACACCTTC.

This clone occurred once. The chain employs TRBV5-1 and TRBJ2-7; D may be TRBD1 or TRBD2 (5 bases each). The germline V gene encodes CDR1 SGHRS and CDR2 YFSETQ. The CDR3 spans 15 residues. V was shortened by 4 bases and J by 2 bases, with 16 bases between the two germline ends. The CDR3 DNA reads as TGCGCCAGCAGCCCCGCTTGGGACGGAACCTACGAGCAGTACTTC. Amino acid sequence: CASSPAWDGTYEQYF.

The rearrangement links TRBV4-1 to TRBJ2-5, with a weak D call TRBD1 (6 bases). The CDR3 totals 18 residues. Germline V CDR1 and CDR2: MGHRA, YSYEKL. The V end lost 1 base, the J end lost 0 bases, and 18 bases lay between the germline ends. The CDR3 sequence: CASSQVTTGFEDQETQYF. For the CDR3, the DNA is TGCGCCAGCAGCCAAGTAACAACAGGGTTTGAAGACCAAGAGACCCAGTACTTC.

This clone was recorded once. This chain links TRBV15 with TRBJ2-7, with D perhaps TRBD1 or TRBD2 (5 bases each). Germline V lookup: CDR1 LNHNV, CDR2 YYDKDF (reference sequence). The CDR3 runs 14 residues. Deletions cut 0 bases from V and 3 bases from J, with 9 bases between. The CDR3: CATSRDGTDYEQYF. The CDR3, as DNA: TGTGCCACCAGCAGAGATGGGACGGACTACGAGCAGTACTTC. Variable domain in full (rest from reference TRBV15 and TRBJ2-7): DAMVIQNPRYQVTQFGKPVTLSCSQTLNHNVMYWYQQKSSQAPKLLFHYYDKDFNNEADTPDNFQSRRPNTSFCFLDIRSPGLGDTAMYLCATSRDGTDYEQYFGPGTRLTVT.

The chain has TRBV5-1 and TRBJ2-1; unclear D gene. Germline V gives CDR1 SGHRS, CDR2 YFSETQ. V was pared by 2 bases and J by 8 bases, with 5 bases between. This CDR3 region has 11 residues. CDR3 sequence reads: CASSFDYEQFF. The CDR3 region has the DNA TGCGCCAGCAGCTTTGACTATGAGCAGTTCTTC.

The gene calls are TRBV6-1 and TRBJ1-1; D is ambiguous. The CDR3 consists of 13 residues. V gave up 7 bases and J gave up 1 base, with 10 bases separating them. Germline V gene lookup returns CDR1 MNHNS and CDR2 SASEGT. CDR3 sequence: CASIRPQNTEAFF. CDR3 DNA: TGTGCCAGCATCCGGCCCCAGAACACTGAAGCTTTCTTT.

The chain combines TRBV7-2 with TRBJ2-7, with D unclear. CDR3 length: 13 residues. V was clipped by 3 bases and J by 2 bases, with 8 bases between them. Germline V gives CDR1 SGHTA, CDR2 FQGNSA. In DNA form, the CDR3 reads TGTGCCAGCAGCTTTGGGCCTGCCTACGAGCAGTACTTC. Protein: CASSFGPAYEQYF.

This chain links TRBV7-9 with TRBJ2-7; 9 nucleotides align to TRBD1. There are 14 residues in the CDR3. V lost 5 bases, J lost 6 bases, and 8 bases stayed unmatched. The germline V gene encodes CDR1 SEHNR and CDR2 FQNEAQ (reference sequence). DNA for the CDR3: TGTGCCAGCAGCCCCCGGACAGGGGAGGCCGAGCAGTACTTC. Translating it yields CASSPRTGEAEQYF.

V gene TRBV7-7 combines with J gene TRBJ2-5, with D maybe TRBD1 (5 bases). Deletions cut 3 bases from V and 5 bases from J, with 19 bases between. The CDR3 is 16 amino acids. Germline lookup yields CDR1 SSHAT and CDR2 FNYEAQ (reference sequence). CDR3 coding DNA: TGTGCCAGCAGCTTGGGGCAGGGCCTGTTGATGGAGACCCAGTACTTC. Its translation is CASSLGQGLLMETQYF.

The chain links TRBV27 to TRBJ2-1; D is unresolved. The CDR3 consists of 13 residues. Trimming removed 6 bases from V and 4 bases from J, with 10 bases in between. Germline CDR1 MNHEY, CDR2 SMNVEV (reference sequence). The CDR3 reads CASSPGYYNEQFF. The CDR3 bases are TGTGCCAGCAGCCCAGGCTATTACAATGAGCAGTTCTTC.

This chain uses TRBV7-8 with TRBJ2-3, with a weak D call TRBD2 (5 bases). This CDR3 region has 15 residues. The V end was cut by 0 bases, the J end by 6 bases, with 13 bases between. The germline V gene encodes CDR1 SGHVS and CDR2 FQNEAQ. The CDR3 reads CASSLARVGLDTQYF. The CDR3 DNA reads TGTGCCAGCAGCTTAGCGCGGGTTGGACTCGATACGCAGTATTTT.

J is TRBJ2-1 and V is TRBV4-1; 11 bases align to TRBD2. The germline gives CDR1 MGHRA, CDR2 YSYEKL. J lost 7 bases, V lost 8 bases, and 13 bases had no gene match. This CDR3 is built from 16 residues. The DNA for the CDR3 is TGCGCCAGCTTGCCCCTGTTACTAGCGGGAGTTAATGAGCAGTTCTTC. Translated, it gives CASLPLLLAGVNEQFF.

V gene TRBV6-1 combines with J gene TRBJ2-1; D might be TRBD2 (6 bases). Germline CDR1 reads MNHNS; CDR2 reads SASEGT. V lost 6 bases and J 0 bases, leaving 12 bases between the germline ends. The CDR3 totals 15 residues. CDR3 nucleotides: TGTGCCAGCAGGGCCTCTAGCGCCTCCTACAATGAGCAGTTCTTC. It is translated as CASRASSASYNEQFF.

The chain joins TRBV13 to TRBJ2-1, with 14 bases lining up with TRBD2. Germline V gene data show CDR1 as PRHDT and CDR2 as FYEKMQ (reference sequence). This CDR3 has 16 residues. Trimming took 1 base from V and 7 from J; bases not matched to a gene: 3. CDR3 region: CASSLATSGRENEQFF. Here the CDR3 DNA reads TGTGCCAGCAGCTTAGCGACTAGCGGGAGGGAAAATGAGCAGTTCTTC.

The rearrangement links TRBV12-5 to TRBJ1-2; no clear D gene. Deletions cut 1 base from V and 1 base from J, with 7 bases between. The CDR3 covers 14 residues. The germline CDR1 and CDR2 sequences are LGHNT and FRNRAP. The CDR3 DNA is TGTGCTAGTGGTTTGGCAGCGAATAACTATGGCTACACCTTC. It codes for CASGLAANNYGYTF. The entire variable domain, with the rest obtained from reference TRBV12-5 and TRBJ1-2, is as follows: DARVTQTPRHKVTEMGQEVTMRCQPILGHNTVFWYRQTMMQGLELLAYFRNRAPLDDSGMPKDRFSAEMPDATLATLKIQPSEPRDSAVYFCASGLAANNYGYTFGSGTRLTVV.

The V and J genes are TRBV5-1 and TRBJ2-7, with TRBD1 identical over 7 bases. CDR3 length: 14 residues. The germline V gene encodes CDR1 SGHRS and CDR2 YFSETQ. Trimming took 0 bases from V and 2 from J; bases not matched to a gene: 2. CDR3: CASSLGTGTYEQYF. The CDR3 DNA follows: TGCGCCAGCAGCTTGGGGACAGGAACCTACGAGCAGTACTTC.